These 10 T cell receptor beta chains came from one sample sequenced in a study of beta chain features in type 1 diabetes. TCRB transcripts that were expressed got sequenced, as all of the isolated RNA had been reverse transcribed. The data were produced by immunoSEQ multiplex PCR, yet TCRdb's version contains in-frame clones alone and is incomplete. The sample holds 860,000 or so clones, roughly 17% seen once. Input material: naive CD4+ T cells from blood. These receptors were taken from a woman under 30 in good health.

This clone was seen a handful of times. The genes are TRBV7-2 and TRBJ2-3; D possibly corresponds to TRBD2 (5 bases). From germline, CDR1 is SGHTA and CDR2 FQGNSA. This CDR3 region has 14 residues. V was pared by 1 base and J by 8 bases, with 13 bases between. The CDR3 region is CASSLGTEPATQYF. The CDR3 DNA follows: TGTGCCAGCAGCTTAGGGACTGAACCAGCTACGCAGTATTTT.

CDR3 DNA sequence: TGTGCCAGCAGCTTAGGTGTGATTTTCCAAGAGACCCAGTACTTC. Protein sequence: CASSLGVIFQETQYF. The rearrangement uses TRBV7-2 and TRBJ2-5, with D uncertain. V dropped 1 base and J dropped 1 base, with 10 bases sitting between them. The CDR3 spans 15 residues. Germline lookup yields CDR1 SGHTA and CDR2 FQGNSA. The full variable domain, its missing parts supplied by reference TRBV7-2 and TRBJ2-5, is GAGVSQSPSNKVTEKGKDVELRCDPISGHTALYWYRQSLGQGLEFLIYFQGNSAPDKSGLPSDRFSAERTGGSVSTLTIQRTQQEDSAVYLCASSLGVIFQETQYFGPGTRLLVL.

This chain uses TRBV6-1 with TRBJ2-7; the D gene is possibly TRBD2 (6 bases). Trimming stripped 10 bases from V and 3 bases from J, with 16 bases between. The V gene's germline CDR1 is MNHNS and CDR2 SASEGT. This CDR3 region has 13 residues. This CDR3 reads CATQTSSGYEQYF. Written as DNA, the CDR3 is TGTGCCACCCAAACAAGTAGCGGCTACGAGCAGTACTTC.

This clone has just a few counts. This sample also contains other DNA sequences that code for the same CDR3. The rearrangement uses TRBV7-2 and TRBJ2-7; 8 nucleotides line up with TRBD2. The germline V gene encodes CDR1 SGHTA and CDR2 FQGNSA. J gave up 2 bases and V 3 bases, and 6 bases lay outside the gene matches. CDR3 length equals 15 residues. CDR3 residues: CASSLVAGTAYEQYF. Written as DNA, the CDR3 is TGTGCCAGCAGCTTGGTAGCGGGAACGGCCTACGAGCAGTACTTC.

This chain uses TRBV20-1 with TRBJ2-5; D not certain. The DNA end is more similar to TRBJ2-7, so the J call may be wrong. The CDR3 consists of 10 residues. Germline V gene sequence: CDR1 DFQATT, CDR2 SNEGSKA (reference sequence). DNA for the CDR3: TGCAGTGCTAGGGGGAACGAGCAGTACTTC. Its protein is CSARGNEQYF.

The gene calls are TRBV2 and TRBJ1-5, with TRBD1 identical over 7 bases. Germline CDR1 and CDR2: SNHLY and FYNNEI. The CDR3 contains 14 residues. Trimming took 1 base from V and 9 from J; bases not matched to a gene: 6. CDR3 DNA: TGTGCCAGCAGTGAAGGGATACAGGGGATGCCCCAGCATTTT. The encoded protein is CASSEGIQGMPQHF.

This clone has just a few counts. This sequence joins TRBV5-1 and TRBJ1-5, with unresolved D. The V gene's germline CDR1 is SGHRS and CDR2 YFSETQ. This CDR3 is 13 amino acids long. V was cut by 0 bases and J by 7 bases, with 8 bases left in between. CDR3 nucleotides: TGCGCCAGCAGCTTGGCGCTGGGACAGCCCCAGCATTTT. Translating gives CASSLALGQPQHF.

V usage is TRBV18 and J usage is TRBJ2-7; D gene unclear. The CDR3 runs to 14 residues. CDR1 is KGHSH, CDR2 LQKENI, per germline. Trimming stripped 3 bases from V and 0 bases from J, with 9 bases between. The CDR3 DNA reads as TGTGCCAGCTCACCCAGTGGAACCTCCTACGAGCAGTACTTC. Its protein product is CASSPSGTSYEQYF.

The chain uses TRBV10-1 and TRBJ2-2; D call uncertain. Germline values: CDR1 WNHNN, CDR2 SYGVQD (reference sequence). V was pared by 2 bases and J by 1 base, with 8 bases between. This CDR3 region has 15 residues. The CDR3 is CASSEGRLNTGELFF. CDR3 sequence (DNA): TGCGCCAGCAGTGAGGGCAGATTGAACACCGGGGAGCTGTTTTTT.

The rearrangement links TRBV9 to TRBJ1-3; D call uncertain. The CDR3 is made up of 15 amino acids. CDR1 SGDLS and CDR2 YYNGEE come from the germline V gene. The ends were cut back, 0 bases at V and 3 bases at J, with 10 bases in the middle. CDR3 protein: CASSVGPKDGNTIYF. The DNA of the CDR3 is TGTGCCAGCAGCGTAGGCCCCAAGGATGGAAACACCATATATTTT. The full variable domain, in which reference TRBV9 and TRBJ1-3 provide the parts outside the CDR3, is DSGVTQTPKHLITATGQRVTLRCSPRSGDLSVYWYQQSLDQGLQFLIQYYNGEERAKGNILERFSAQQFPDLHSELNLSSLELGDSALYFCASSVGPKDGNTIYFGEGSWLTVV.